This T cell receptor beta chain came from a study of blood T cell repertoires in COVID-19 (dated by TCRdb to 2019 to 2021). In the study overall: The collaborator samples originated in the United States, Italy and Spain and spanned the acute and convalescent phases of COVID-19. A freely available public database, intended as a resource for researchers studying the immune response to SARS-CoV-2, is where the repertoires were released. Where available, HLA class I and class II types were obtained from metadata supplied by the sample provider rather than from assay-based typing. Sample metadata almost always included a de-identified subject ID, COVID-19 status, age in years and sex. The prospective study material was composed of cDNA or gDNA derived from T cells, B-cell-depleted T cells, or PBMCs. Subjects who had been exposed to COVID-19, were actively infected with it, or had recovered from it provided the deeply sampled blood TCRbeta repertoires that made up the dataset. Samples were obtained from the ongoing ImmuneRACE study (first 160 participants) and from about 1,300 subjects provided by 6 global collaborators. General conclusions and limits of the study: The amount of clinical and demographic metadata varied by source and participant and was provided uncurated.

As regards this clone: Its antigen remains unidentified. Base-call qualities are not available, and no considerably larger clone is one nucleotide away.

Deletion took 0 bases off V and 7 bases off J, with a span of 13 bases between the germline ends. Counted from cysteine to phenylalanine, this CDR3 has 15 amino acids. The read is trimmed to its CDR3 DNA, 45 bases read in frame from base 1. From the germline V gene, CDR1 is SGHTA and CDR2 is FQGNSA. Collaborating institutions collected whole blood in K2EDTA tubes following their own protocols. For TCRbeta analysis, collaborators shipped samples in one of three forms: frozen whole blood, isolated PBMCs, or DNA extracted from either of those sample types. TCRbeta CDR3 regions were amplified from genomic DNA by means of the immunoSEQ Assay, a bias-controlled multiplex PCR. As for the original processing: The number of nucleated cells in each sample was estimated from the amplification of reference gene primers within the assay. To quantify the absolute abundance of each unique TCRbeta CDR3 rearrangement, sequence reads were collapsed and filtered. For each sample, productive Simpson clonality was calculated as the square root of Simpson's diversity index across productive rearrangements. TCRdb obtained this table from immuneACCESS and retained in-frame rearrangements with V and J assigned. These tables miss some clones; where compared with another copy, unresolved V genes account for less than half of the shortfall, and the remainder is unexplained. V and J calls and clone size are those listed in that table; D and trimming were worked out from the DNA. For this sample the table gives about 260,000 clones, of which approximately 82% were detected only once. The ten largest clonotypes hold about 1.9% of the sample.

This sequence was found in a woman of 80 years or more with acute or convalescent COVID-19. The chain is made from TRBV7-2 and TRBJ1-5; a tentative D match to TRBD1 spans 5 bases. Sequenced sample: peripheral blood. The nucleotides are TGTGCCAGCAGCTTAGCTTTGGGGGGAGGCCAGCCCCAGCATTTT. Its protein reads: CASSLALGGGQPQHF.